This TCR beta chain was sequenced in a study of human thymus T cells. Study results and limitations: Blood and thymic repertoires both appeared biased in V and J gene usage.

V lost 6 bases to trimming and J lost 2 bases, with 16 bases between them. The CDR3 is made up of 15 amino acids. The germline V gene encodes CDR1 WSHSY and CDR2 SAAADI. Corrective cardiac operations yielded the resected thymus tissue. Using immunoSEQ multiplex PCR, the repertoire was profiled, and TCRdb retains in-frame clones only, with some absent. The data contain 100,000 to 150,000 clones, around 94% of them singletons. Concerning this clone: The antigen remains unidentified.

This chain links TRBV10-2 with TRBJ2-5, with D possibly TRBD2 on 6 matching bases. The sequence was collected from a boy in the first two years of life with a congenital heart defect but otherwise immunologically healthy. The sample comprised thymus tissue. Here the CDR3 reads CASREQTGRQETQYF. The CDR3 coding sequence is TGCGCCAGCAGGGAACAAACGGGGAGGCAAGAGACCCAGTACTTC.